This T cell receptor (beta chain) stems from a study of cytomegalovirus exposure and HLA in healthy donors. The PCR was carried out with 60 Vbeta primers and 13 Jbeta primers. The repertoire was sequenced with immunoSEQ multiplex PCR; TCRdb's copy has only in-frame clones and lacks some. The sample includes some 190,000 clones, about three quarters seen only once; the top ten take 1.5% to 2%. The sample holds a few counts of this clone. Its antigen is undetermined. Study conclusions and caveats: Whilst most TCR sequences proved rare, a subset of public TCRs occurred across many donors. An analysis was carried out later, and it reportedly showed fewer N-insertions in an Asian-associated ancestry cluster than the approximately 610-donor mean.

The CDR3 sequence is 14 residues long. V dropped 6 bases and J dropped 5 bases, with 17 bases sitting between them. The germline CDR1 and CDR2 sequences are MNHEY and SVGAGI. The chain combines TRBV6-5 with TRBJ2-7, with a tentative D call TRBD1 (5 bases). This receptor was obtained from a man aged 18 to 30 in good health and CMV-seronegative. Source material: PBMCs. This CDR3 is CASSLVPQGDEQYF. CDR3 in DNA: TGTGCCAGCAGCCTCGTCCCTCAGGGCGACGAGCAGTACTTC.